The following is a T cell receptor (beta chain) sequence with its context. The data were taken from a study of cytomegalovirus exposure and HLA in healthy donors. V shed 1 base, J shed 5 bases, and the junction held 8 bases outside the gene matches. Per the germline V gene, CDR1 is SGHDN and CDR2 is FVKESK. This CDR3 is 16 amino acids long. A multiplex PCR was run with 60 Vbeta primers and 13 Jbeta primers. Data came from immunoSEQ multiplex PCR; TCRdb stores just in-frame clones and leaves some out. In the table there are roughly 160,000 clones, approximately 81% of which are singletons. What was sequenced was PBMCs. The sequence came from a woman younger than 45 in good health and CMV-seropositive. The V gene is TRBV14, the J gene TRBJ2-7, with 10 nucleotides matching TRBD2. The CDR3 protein is CASSQAASGGFHEQYF. CDR3 DNA: TGTGCCAGCAGCCAAGCGGCTAGCGGGGGATTCCACGAGCAGTACTTC.